The clone carrying this TCR beta chain appeared a few times. Its antigen remains unidentified. TCRdb fed the 5' RACE reads into MiXCR, producing one record per CDR3 protein. The data hold 200,000 to 250,000 distinct CDR3 sequences, with approximately 7.4% observed a single time. The source of the sample is a study of CD8 T cells in ankylosing spondylitis. The V gene's germline CDR1 is SGHVS and CDR2 FQNEAQ. The V end lost 5 bases, the J end lost 7 bases, and 17 bases lay between the germline ends. The CDR3 length is 14 residues. Regarding the study as a whole: It appeared that ankylosing spondylitis blood was characterized by a TCR beta motif of under ten highly homologous variants.

Material: blood, either unsorted or a sorted T cell fraction (not recorded which). This receptor was taken from a male donor with ankylosing spondylitis. The V gene is TRBV7-8, the J gene TRBJ1-1; D may be TRBD1 (6 bases). Written as DNA, the CDR3 is TGTGCCAGCAGCCCGACCACAGGGAGAGGTGAAGCTTTCTTT. Amino acids: CASSPTTGRGEAFF. The whole variable domain, filled in from reference TRBV7-8 and TRBJ1-1, reads GAGVSQSPRYKVAKRGQDVALRCDPISGHVSLFWYQQALGQGPEFLTYFQNEAQLDKSGLPSDRFFAERPEGSVSTLKIQRTQQEDSAVYLCASSPTTGRGEAFFGQGTRLTVV.